The source of this T cell receptor (beta chain) is a study of identifying expanded T cells in peripheral blood. From germline, CDR1 is SGHTA and CDR2 FQGNSA. The CDR3 runs to 15 residues. V lost 5 bases, J lost 7 bases, and 9 bases stayed unmatched. This clone was seen just once. No antigen is known for it. No infections or other immune events were documented during collection. Study findings and constraints: Approximately 1.1 clones differed between technical replicates, versus roughly 17 and 20 over time. Clone count variance between roughly 2-week samples rose with total template count.

TCRdb's copy holds only in-frame clones and misses some; the assay was immunoSEQ multiplex PCR. Altogether about 94,000 clones are present, roughly 86% being singletons, with the ten largest covering approximately 5.3%. The chain has TRBV7-2 and TRBJ1-5, with 9 bases lining up with TRBD1. The receptor was isolated from a person aged 18 to 69 in good health. The sample consisted of blood. CDR3 sequence: CASSQASTGGQPQHF. The DNA for the CDR3 is TGTGCCAGCAGCCAAGCATCGACAGGGGGACAGCCCCAGCATTTT.